One and the same sample provided the 18 T cell receptor beta chains below, sequenced in a study of graft-versus-host responses after intestinal transplantation. Antigens of these TCRs are unknown. Repertoires were generated with immunoSEQ multiplex PCR, while TCRdb's copy carries only in-frame clones and drops some. The sample has some 84,000 clones; around 83% are singletons. Source: unstimulated CD4+ T cells sorted from spleen or lymph node cells, taken before intestinal transplant. The receptors were sampled from a human donor who received an intestinal transplant.

The V gene is TRBV11-2, the J gene TRBJ2-7; TRBD1 might be the D (5 bases). CDR1 SGHAT and CDR2 FQNNGV come from the germline V gene. The CDR3 spans 12 residues. The V end was cut by 5 bases, the J end by 9 bases, with 14 bases between. Written as DNA, the CDR3 is TGTGCCAGCAGCCCGAACAGGAAGGGGCAGTACTTC. This gives the protein CASSPNRKGQYF.

The V call is TRBV5-1, the J call TRBJ2-7; 7 bases are shared with TRBD2. V lost 0 bases to trimming and J lost 2 bases; unmatched junction nucleotides: 5. Germline V lookup: CDR1 SGHRS, CDR2 YFSETQ. The CDR3 consists of 15 residues. Here the CDR3 DNA reads TGCGCCAGCAGCTTGGCGGCTAGCGGTACCTACGAGCAGTACTTC. The encoded protein is CASSLAASGTYEQYF.

This chain uses TRBV2 with TRBJ2-3; TRBD2 matches at 9 bases. The CDR3 has 15 residues. V was pared by 11 bases and J by 4 bases, with 13 bases of the junction left unmatched. Germline V lookup: CDR1 SNHLY, CDR2 FYNNEI. The CDR3, as DNA: TGTGCCGCTCAAAGGGGCGGGAGGGGTGCAGATACGCAGTATTTT. It yields the protein CAAQRGGRGADTQYF.

The gene calls are TRBV6-1 and TRBJ1-2, with 10 bases aligning to TRBD1. CDR3 length: 14 residues. Germline CDR1 is MNHNS and CDR2 is SASEGT. The V and J ends lost 8 bases and 7 bases, in that order; junction bases with no gene match: 10. The CDR3 DNA sequence: TGTGCCAGCGGGGAGAGACAGGGGGCGGCTGGCTACACCTTC. Amino acid sequence: CASGERQGAAGYTF.

This chain links TRBV18 with TRBJ1-1; D not certain. Germline CDR1 and CDR2: KGHSH and LQKENI. The CDR3 is 15 amino acids. The V and J ends lost 4 bases and 0 bases respectively, with 12 bases between them. CDR3 sequence: CASSRARVMNTEAFF. CDR3 sequence (DNA): TGTGCCAGCTCACGGGCGAGGGTTATGAACACTGAAGCTTTCTTT.

The rearrangement uses TRBV28 and TRBJ2-1, with 9 bases identical to TRBD2. Losses at the gene ends were 6 bases for V and 8 bases for J; bases not matched to a gene: 5. The CDR3 has 13 residues. CDR1 and CDR2 (germline): MDHEN, SYDVKM. The CDR3 loop reads CASRVAGEDEQFF. The CDR3 DNA reads TGTGCCAGCAGGGTAGCGGGAGAGGATGAGCAGTTCTTC.

This clone showed up just a few times. The rearrangement links TRBV4-1 to TRBJ2-3; 9 bases fit TRBD2. Germline CDR1 and CDR2: MGHRA and YSYEKL. V dropped 1 base and J dropped 1; count of bases not matched to a gene: 6. The CDR3 is made up of 17 amino acids. The CDR3 loop is CASSQGGAGGGTDTQYF. The CDR3, as DNA: TGCGCCAGCAGCCAAGGGGGAGCGGGGGGAGGCACAGATACGCAGTATTTT.

The chain has TRBV6-1 and TRBJ2-5, with 10 nucleotides matching TRBD1. CDR3 length: 16 residues. Germline V gives CDR1 MNHNS, CDR2 SASEGT. V shed 1 base, J shed 3 bases, and the junction held 5 bases outside the gene matches. The CDR3 is CASSEGPGQGKETQYF. The CDR3 DNA reads TGTGCCAGCAGTGAAGGGCCGGGACAGGGGAAAGAGACCCAGTACTTC.

The J gene is TRBJ2-2, the V gene TRBV7-6; TRBD1 is a possible D gene (7 bases). CDR3 length: 16 residues. V gave up 4 bases and J gave up 0 bases, with 12 bases separating them. CDR1 is SGHVS, CDR2 FNYEAQ, per germline. The CDR3 here is CASSSTGRSNTGELFF. In DNA, the CDR3 is TGTGCCAGCAGCTCGACAGGGAGGTCGAACACCGGGGAGCTGTTTTTT.

A word on this clone: Other DNA sequences in the same sample also yield this CDR3. The chain uses TRBV11-2 and TRBJ2-7, with D possibly TRBD1 on 6 matching bases. There are 13 residues in the CDR3. V gave up 5 bases and J gave up 2 bases, with 10 bases separating them. The V gene's germline CDR1 is SGHAT and CDR2 FQNNGV. CDR3 in DNA: TGTGCCAGCAGCCGGGACACAACCTACGAGCAGTACTTC. Its protein product is CASSRDTTYEQYF.

The V and J genes are TRBV28 and TRBJ1-2; the match to TRBD1 covers 9 bases. V dropped 5 bases and J dropped 8; count of bases not matched to a gene: 6. Germline CDR1 and CDR2: MDHEN and SYDVKM. This CDR3 has 13 residues. The CDR3 spells CASSTQGAGGYTF. The CDR3 nucleotides are TGTGCCAGCAGTACACAGGGGGCTGGGGGCTACACCTTC.

V usage is TRBV28 and J usage is TRBJ2-3, with 9 bases identical to TRBD1. The CDR3 has 15 amino acids. Germline V gene lookup returns CDR1 MDHEN and CDR2 SYDVKM. The ends lost 6 bases at V and 3 bases at J; junction bases unmatched: 7. The CDR3 DNA reads as TGTGCCAGCAGGGGATCCGGGACAGGGACAGATACGCAGTATTTT. Translated, it gives CASRGSGTGTDTQYF.

The chain couples TRBV7-9 to TRBJ1-1; D might be TRBD1 (5 bases). The V end lost 3 bases, the J end lost 3 bases, and 23 bases lay between the germline ends. The CDR3 is 18 amino acids. The germline CDR1 and CDR2 sequences are SEHNR and FQNEAQ (reference sequence). The CDR3 region is CASSLFTFIRGRDTEAFF. DNA of the CDR3: TGTGCCAGCAGCTTGTTCACCTTCATTCGGGGGAGAGACACTGAAGCTTTCTTT.

The chain links TRBV4-2 to TRBJ2-4, with 7 bases lining up with TRBD1. V was clipped by 1 base and J by 7 bases; unmatched bases: 7. This CDR3 is 15 amino acids long. Germline V gene lookup returns CDR1 LGHNA and CDR2 YNFKEQ. The CDR3 spells CASSQVDRVANIQYF. The DNA for the CDR3 is TGTGCCAGCAGCCAAGTAGACAGGGTTGCGAACATTCAGTACTTC.

V gene TRBV18 combines with J gene TRBJ2-7; TRBD2 agrees at 8 bases. This CDR3 is built from 15 residues. Germline loops: CDR1 KGHSH, CDR2 LQKENI. Trimming at V came to 5 bases and at J to 12 bases, leaving 18 bases not matched to a gene. The CDR3 DNA reads as TGTGCCAGCTCATCATCCTGGCTAGGACTAGCATACCCGTACTTC. This encodes CASSSSWLGLAYPYF.

The CDR3 loop reads CASSLSGNTEAFF. As DNA, the CDR3 is TGTGCCAGCAGTCTATCTGGGAACACTGAAGCTTTCTTT. The chain joins TRBV11-2 to TRBJ1-1; no firm D call. The CDR3 consists of 13 residues. The germline V and J ends were trimmed by 6 bases and 1 base, with 9 bases remaining between them. The germline V gene encodes CDR1 SGHAT and CDR2 FQNNGV.

The chain is built from TRBV5-6 and TRBJ2-1; D might be TRBD1 (6 bases). Trimming took 2 bases from V and 7 from J, leaving 13 bases between them. Germline values: CDR1 SGHDT, CDR2 YYEEEE. This CDR3 comprises 14 residues. Written as DNA, the CDR3 is TGTGCCAGCAGCTTCCTCAGCAGGGGTAATGAGCAGTTCTTC. Its translation: CASSFLSRGNEQFF.

The rearrangement links TRBV6-5 to TRBJ2-3, with 10 bases identical to TRBD1. Losses at the gene ends were 6 bases for V and 3 bases for J; bases not matched to a gene: 3. Germline CDR1 reads MNHEY; CDR2 reads SVGAGI. The CDR3 is 14 residues long. In DNA, the CDR3 is TGTGCCAGCAGGAGGGACAGGGGAACAGATACGCAGTATTTT. Its translation is CASRRDRGTDTQYF.